Each of the 27 T cell receptor beta chains below was sequenced from the same sample in a study of blood T cell repertoires in COVID-19. The data were produced by immunoSEQ multiplex PCR, yet TCRdb's version contains in-frame clones alone and is incomplete. Of around 41,000 clones listed, 70% to 90% are singletons. Sequenced material: peripheral blood. All receptors derive from a human donor in a cohort sampled during active COVID-19.

The gene calls are TRBV21-1 and TRBJ1-1; TRBD1 is the table's D call and was not checked against the DNA. TRBV21-1 represents a pseudogene. The length of the CDR3 is 13 residues. CDR3 DNA sequence: TGTGCCAACCCAACAGGGGTGAACACTGAAGCTTTCTTT. Its translation is CANPTGVNTEAFF.

This clone has just one count. The V call is TRBV4-1, the J call TRBJ2-2; no clear D. V was pared by 2 bases and J by 5 bases, with 15 bases between. Germline values: CDR1 MGHRA, CDR2 YSYEKL. This CDR3 comprises 16 residues. The CDR3 nucleotides are TGCGCCAGCAGCCAACCTCGACTCACCCCAACCGGGGAGCTGTTTTTT. Translating it yields CASSQPRLTPTGELFF.

This sequence joins TRBV6-5 and TRBJ1-6; unclear D gene. Per the germline V gene, CDR1 is MNHEY and CDR2 is SVGAGI. V lost 5 bases, J lost 10 bases, and 12 bases lay in between. The CDR3 consists of 13 residues. CDR3 sequence (DNA): TGTGCCAGCAGTCCCGGGAGGCCATCACCCCTCCACTTT. It encodes CASSPGRPSPLHF.

The chain links TRBV19 to TRBJ1-3; D is ambiguous. Germline V gene data show CDR1 as LNHDA and CDR2 as SQIVND (reference sequence). The CDR3 is 13 residues long. V lost 9 bases and J lost 0, with 9 bases in between. CDR3 region: CASPESSGNTIYF. CDR3 nucleotide sequence: TGTGCCAGCCCCGAGAGCTCTGGAAACACCATATATTTT. Drawing the rest from reference TRBV19 and TRBJ1-3, the complete variable domain is DGGITQSPKYLFRKEGQNVTLSCEQNLNHDAMYWYRQDPGQGLRLIYYSQIVNDFQKGDIAEGYSVSREKKESFPLTVTSAQKNPTAFYLCASPESSGNTIYFGEGSWLTVV.

The rearrangement links TRBV7-2 to TRBJ2-1; the D gene is possibly TRBD2 (6 bases). Germline V gene data show CDR1 as SGHTA and CDR2 as FQGNSA. Trimming pared 5 bases from V and 0 bases from J, leaving 11 bases between. There are 15 residues in the CDR3. CDR3 nucleotide sequence: TGTGCCAGCAGCACCGGGGGTATCTCCTACAATGAGCAGTTCTTC. Its protein is CASSTGGISYNEQFF.

V and J are TRBV7-2 and TRBJ2-4; D gene ambiguous. Germline CDR1 is SGHTA and CDR2 is FQGNSA. V lost 1 base, J lost 3 bases, and 7 bases lay in between. The CDR3 is 14 amino acids. CDR3 sequence (DNA): TGTGCCAGCAGCTTAGGACAAAACAAAAACATTCAGTACTTC. This codes for CASSLGQNKNIQYF. The full variable domain, completed using reference TRBV7-2 and TRBJ2-4, is GAGVSQSPSNKVTEKGKDVELRCDPISGHTALYWYRQSLGQGLEFLIYFQGNSAPDKSGLPSDRFSAERTGGSVSTLTIQRTQQEDSAVYLCASSLGQNKNIQYFGAGTRLSVL.

The chain carries TRBV10-1 and TRBJ2-5; 14 bases match TRBD2. With V trimmed by 5 bases and J by 5 bases, 7 bases remained unmatched. CDR1 is WNHNN, CDR2 SYGVQD, per germline (reference sequence). This CDR3 contains 16 residues. DNA of the CDR3: TGCGCCAGCAGTCCGGGACTAGCGGGGGTTGGGGAGACCCAGTACTTC. It is translated as CASSPGLAGVGETQYF.

The chain couples TRBV2 to TRBJ2-1; TRBD2 matches 9 bases. CDR3 length equals 14 residues. Trimming at V came to 9 bases and at J to 8 bases, leaving 11 bases not matched to a gene. The germline V gene encodes CDR1 SNHLY and CDR2 FYNNEI. The CDR3 DNA follows: TGTGCCAGTCAAGCGGGGGGAGTTGTCGATGAGCAGTTCTTC. It is translated as CASQAGGVVDEQFF.

The chain recombines TRBV7-3 with TRBJ2-3; perhaps TRBD2 as D (5 bases). The V end lost 5 bases, the J end lost 5 bases, and 11 bases lay between the germline ends. CDR3 size: 13 residues. Germline CDR1 is SGHTA and CDR2 is FQGTGA. Here the CDR3 reads CASSLSTRDTQYF. Written as DNA, the CDR3 is TGTGCCAGCAGCCTCAGCACTAGAGATACGCAGTATTTT.

The chain employs TRBV6-5 and TRBJ1-2; 12 nucleotides agree with TRBD1. V lost 6 bases and J lost 4; bases outside the gene matches: 6. Germline loops: CDR1 MNHEY, CDR2 SVGAGI. The CDR3 spans 15 residues. CDR3 nucleotide sequence: TGTGCCAGCAGCGCAGGGACAGGGGGCCTCTATGGCTACACCTTC. Encoded protein: CASSAGTGGLYGYTF.

There are a few counts of this clone. The gene calls are TRBV19 and TRBJ2-1, with D tentatively TRBD2 (7 bases). CDR1 is LNHDA and CDR2 is SQIVND in the germline V gene (reference sequence). V was pared by 5 bases and J by 10 bases, with 15 bases between. The CDR3 runs 13 residues. The CDR3 is CASSGAGGGEQFF. The CDR3 DNA is TGTGCCAGTAGTGGGGCGGGCGGGGGCGAGCAGTTCTTC.

This clone was found once. The chain uses TRBV7-3 and TRBJ1-3, with D perhaps TRBD1 (5 bases). This CDR3 is 15 amino acids long. The V end lost 3 bases, the J end lost 0 bases, and 9 bases lay between the germline ends. CDR1 is SGHTA and CDR2 is FQGTGA in the germline V gene. Written as DNA, the CDR3 is TGTGCCAGCAGCTTCCAGGGCCTCTCTGGAAACACCATATATTTT. Translated, it gives CASSFQGLSGNTIYF. The entire variable domain, with the rest obtained from reference TRBV7-3 and TRBJ1-3, is as follows: GAGVSQTPSNKVTEKGKYVELRCDPISGHTALYWYRQSLGQGPEFLIYFQGTGAADDSGLPNDRFFAVRPEGSVSTLKIQRTERGDSAVYLCASSFQGLSGNTIYFGEGSWLTVV.

This clone was detected once. This chain uses TRBV11-3 with TRBJ1-2; TRBD1 might be the D (5 bases). The CDR3 contains 15 residues. Germline loops: CDR1 SGHNT, CDR2 YENEEA. V gave up 3 bases and J gave up 1 base, with 12 bases separating them. The CDR3 nucleotides read TGTGCCAGCAGCTTGGAGGGACCGGGTAACTATGGCTACACCTTC. It yields the protein CASSLEGPGNYGYTF.

The chain links TRBV6-4 to TRBJ2-1, with TRBD1 identical over 7 bases. CDR1 and CDR2 from the germline V gene are MRHNA and SNTAGT. This CDR3 has 14 amino acids. Unmatched junction bases numbered 10, after V lost 6 bases and J lost 8 bases. CDR3 sequence: CASRGHRGRDEQFF. In nucleotides, the CDR3 is TGTGCCAGCAGGGGTCACAGGGGACGAGATGAGCAGTTCTTC.

This clone was seen only once. Written as DNA, the CDR3 is TGCAGTGCCCCCCGCGGACAGATTGCTTTCTTT. It is translated as CSAPRGQIAFF. The rearrangement joins TRBV20-1 to TRBJ1-1, with D perhaps matching TRBD1 (6 bases). V dropped 6 bases and J dropped 11 bases, with 16 bases sitting between them. Germline CDR1 and CDR2: DFQATT and SNEGSKA (reference sequence). CDR3 length equals 11 residues.

This chain joins TRBV6-5 and TRBJ2-4; maybe TRBD1 (6 bases). This CDR3 has 15 residues. V was trimmed by 6 bases and J by 0 bases, leaving 12 bases between them. Germline-derived CDR1 and CDR2 are MNHEY and SVGAGI. The CDR3 region is CASSGQSLAKNIQYF. The DNA for the CDR3 is TGTGCCAGCAGCGGACAGTCGCTAGCCAAAAACATTCAGTACTTC.

The chain employs TRBV9 and TRBJ1-6; D not certain. The V gene's germline CDR1 is SGDLS and CDR2 YYNGEE. The CDR3 is 12 residues long. The V gene lost 5 bases and the J gene lost 5 bases, with 5 bases spanning the gap. The CDR3 region has the DNA TGTGCCAGCAGTAGCAATAATTCACCCCTCCACTTT. Its protein product is CASSSNNSPLHF.

This clone occurred a few times. The chain combines TRBV9 with TRBJ2-3; 12 positions agree with TRBD2. CDR3 length: 18 residues. V was clipped by 4 bases and J by 10 bases; unmatched bases: 19. Germline CDR1 and CDR2: SGDLS and YYNGEE. The CDR3, as DNA: TGTGCCAGCAGCCCCGTGGGGCTAGCGGGGGGGCATTCCCAATCGCAGTATTTT. Residues: CASSPVGLAGGHSQSQYF.

The V call is TRBV29-1, the J call TRBJ2-7; 8 nucleotides line up with TRBD2. This CDR3 contains 15 residues. V shed 4 bases and J 3 bases; nucleotides not matched to a gene: 11. Germline V lookup: CDR1 SQVTM, CDR2 ANQGSEA. CDR3 DNA: TGCAGCGTTGGGGGGATTAGCGGGGCGGGCTACGAGCAGTACTTC. Amino acids: CSVGGISGAGYEQYF.

The genes are TRBV2 and TRBJ2-2, with 9 positions matching TRBD2. The CDR3 runs to 14 residues. J lost 3 bases, V lost 7 bases, and 3 bases had no gene match. The germline V gene encodes CDR1 SNHLY and CDR2 FYNNEI. The CDR3 DNA sequence: TGTGCCAGCAAAGCGGGGGGCGACACCGGGGAGCTGTTTTTT. Its translation: CASKAGGDTGELFF.

V usage is TRBV6-2 or TRBV6-3 and J usage is TRBJ2-3, with unresolved D. V dropped 5 bases and J dropped 4 bases, with 7 bases sitting between them. The CDR3 length is 12 residues. The germline V gene has CDR1 MNHEY and CDR2 SVGEGT. CDR3 in amino acids: CASSTTADTQYF. CDR3 DNA sequence: TGTGCCAGCAGTACCACAGCAGATACGCAGTATTTT.

V and J are TRBV18 and TRBJ2-5, with D uncertain. The germline CDR1 and CDR2 sequences are KGHSH and LQKENI. V was shortened by 3 bases and J by 3 bases, with 2 bases between the two germline ends. There are 11 residues in the CDR3. The CDR3 nucleotides are TGTGCCAGCTCACCCGAAGAGACCCAGTACTTC. Protein sequence: CASSPEETQYF. The full variable domain, in which reference TRBV18 and TRBJ2-5 provide the parts outside the CDR3, is NAGVMQNPRHLVRRRGQEARLRCSPMKGHSHVYWYRQLPEEGLKFMVYLQKENIIDESGMPKERFSAEFPKEGPSILRIQQVVRGDSAAYFCASSPEETQYFGPGTRLLVL.

The rearrangement links TRBV5-1 to TRBJ2-1; TRBD2 aligns across 7 bases. The trim removed 0 bases at V and 2 bases at J, leaving 2 bases unmatched. The CDR3 covers 15 residues. Germline CDR1 SGHRS, CDR2 YFSETQ. The CDR3 nucleotides are TGCGCCAGCAGCTTGGAGGGGACTACCTACAATGAGCAGTTCTTC. It specifies CASSLEGTTYNEQFF.

Only a few counts were recorded for this clone. The CDR3: CASSQDGQAPYEQYF. The CDR3 nucleotides read TGTGCCAGCAGCCAAGATGGGCAGGCACCCTACGAGCAGTACTTC. The chain combines TRBV3-1 (or the pseudogene TRBV3-2) with TRBJ2-7; unclear D gene. Trimming took 0 bases from V and 2 from J, leaving 11 bases between them. The CDR3 covers 15 residues. The germline V gene encodes CDR1 LGHDT and CDR2 YNNKEL (reference sequence).

This clone was detected a few times. This chain connects TRBV10-2 to TRBJ2-7; D may be TRBD2 (5 bases). CDR1 and CDR2 from the germline V gene are WSHSY and SAAADI. V was shortened by 5 bases and J by 3 bases, with 11 bases between the two germline ends. The CDR3 length is 13 residues. The CDR3 region has the DNA TGCGCCAGCAGTCGCCGGGAAGACTACGAGCAGTACTTC. As protein: CASSRREDYEQYF.

The chain has TRBV10-1 and TRBJ2-7, with a tentative D call TRBD1 (7 bases). The germline CDR1 and CDR2 sequences are WNHNN and SYGVQD (reference sequence). V lost 8 bases and J 2 bases, leaving 13 bases between the germline ends. The CDR3 covers 13 residues. CDR3 sequence (DNA): TGCGCCAGCGGGGGGACAGAAGCCTACGAGCAGTACTTC. Translated: CASGGTEAYEQYF.

This clone came up once. The chain is built from TRBV7-2 and TRBJ1-5; weak D call: TRBD1 (5 bases). V lost 3 bases, J lost 2 bases, and 11 bases lay in between. Germline V gene sequence: CDR1 SGHTA, CDR2 FQGNSA. This CDR3 has 15 amino acids. The CDR3 loop reads CASSFKGFGNQPQHF. CDR3 sequence (DNA): TGTGCCAGCAGCTTCAAGGGGTTCGGCAATCAGCCCCAGCATTTT.